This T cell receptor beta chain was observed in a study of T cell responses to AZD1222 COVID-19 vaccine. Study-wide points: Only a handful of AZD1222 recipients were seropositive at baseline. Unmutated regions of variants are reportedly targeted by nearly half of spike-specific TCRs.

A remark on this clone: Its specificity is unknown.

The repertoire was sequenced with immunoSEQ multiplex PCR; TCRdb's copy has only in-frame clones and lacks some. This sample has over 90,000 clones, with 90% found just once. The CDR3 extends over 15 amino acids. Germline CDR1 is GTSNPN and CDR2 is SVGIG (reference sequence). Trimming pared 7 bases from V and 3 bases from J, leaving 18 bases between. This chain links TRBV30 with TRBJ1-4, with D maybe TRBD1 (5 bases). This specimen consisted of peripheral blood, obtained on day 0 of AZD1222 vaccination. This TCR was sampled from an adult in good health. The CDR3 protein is CALHGGIRSNEKLFF. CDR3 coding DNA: TGTGCCTTACATGGGGGGATTCGCTCTAATGAAAAACTGTTTTTT.